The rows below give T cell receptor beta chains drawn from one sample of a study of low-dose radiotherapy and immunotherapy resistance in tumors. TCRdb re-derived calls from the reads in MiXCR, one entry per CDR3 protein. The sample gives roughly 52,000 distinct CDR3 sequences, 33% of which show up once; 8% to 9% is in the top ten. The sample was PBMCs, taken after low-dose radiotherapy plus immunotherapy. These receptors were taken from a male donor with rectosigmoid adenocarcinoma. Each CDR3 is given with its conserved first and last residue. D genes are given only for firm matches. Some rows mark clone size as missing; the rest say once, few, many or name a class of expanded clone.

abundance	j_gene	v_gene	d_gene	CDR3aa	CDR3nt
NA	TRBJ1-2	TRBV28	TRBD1	CATGTGGNYGYTF	TGTGCCACCGGGACAGGGGGTAACTATGGCTACACCTTC
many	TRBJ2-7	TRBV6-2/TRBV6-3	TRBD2	CASSGLAVSHYEQYF	TGTGCCAGCTCGGGACTAGCGGTTTCGCACTACGAGCAGTACTTC
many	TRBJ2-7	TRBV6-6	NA	CASSYSMSTSRVVRVYEQYF	TGTGCCAGCAGTTACTCGATGTCTACCTCCAGGGTGGTTAGGGTCTACGAGCAGTACTTC
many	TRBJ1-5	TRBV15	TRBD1	CATSRATGVNQPQHF	TGTGCCACCAGCAGAGCGACAGGGGTTAATCAGCCCCAGCATTTT
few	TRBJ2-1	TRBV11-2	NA	CASSPGVFGLSSGNEQFF	TGTGCCAGCAGCCCCGGGGTATTTGGTTTATCATCAGGCAATGAGCAGTTCTTC
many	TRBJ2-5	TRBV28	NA	CASIPGSEETQYF	TGTGCCAGCATTCCGGGCTCGGAGGAGACCCAGTACTTC
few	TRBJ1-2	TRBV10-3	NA	CAIRTDGGYTF	TGTGCCATCAGAACAGACGGAGGCTACACCTTC
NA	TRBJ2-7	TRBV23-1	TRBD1	CASRQFPDRGFLNEQYF	TGCGCCAGCAGACAATTCCCGGACAGGGGGTTTCTCAACGAGCAGTACTTC
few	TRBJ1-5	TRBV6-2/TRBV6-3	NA	CASSKRNQPQHF	TGTGCCAGCAGTAAGAGAAATCAGCCCCAGCATTTT
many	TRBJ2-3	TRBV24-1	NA	CATSGQSTDTQYF	TGTGCCACCAGTGGGCAGAGCACAGATACGCAGTATTTT
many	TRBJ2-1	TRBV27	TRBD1	CASRTGMNEQFF	TGTGCCAGCAGGACAGGGATGAATGAGCAGTTCTTC
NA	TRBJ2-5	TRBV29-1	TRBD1	CSARQGQETQYF	TGCAGCGCTCGACAGGGACAAGAGACCCAGTACTTC
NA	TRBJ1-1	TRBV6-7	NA	CRRTGGTEAFF	TGTCGTAGGACGGGCGGAACTGAAGCTTTCTTT
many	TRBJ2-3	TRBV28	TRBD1	CASGTYRGQDTDTQYF	TGTGCCAGCGGGACTTACAGGGGGCAGGACACAGATACGCAGTATTTT
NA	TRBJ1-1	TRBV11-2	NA	CASSLYGTEAFF	TGTGCCAGCAGCTTGTACGGCACTGAAGCTTTCTTT
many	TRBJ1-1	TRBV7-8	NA	CASSPNGMAVNTEAFF	TGTGCCAGCAGCCCAAACGGTATGGCGGTGAACACTGAAGCTTTCTTT
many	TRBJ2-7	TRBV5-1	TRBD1	CASSQKQGSPYEQYF	TGCGCCAGCAGCCAAAAACAGGGGAGTCCCTACGAGCAGTACTTC
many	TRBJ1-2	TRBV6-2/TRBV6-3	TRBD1	CASSRTGYGYTF	TGTGCCAGCAGTCGGACAGGCTATGGCTACACCTTC
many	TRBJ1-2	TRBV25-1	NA	CASSDRGGGWDGYTF	TGTGCCAGCAGTGATAGAGGCGGCGGGTGGGATGGCTACACCTTC
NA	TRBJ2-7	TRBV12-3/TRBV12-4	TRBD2	CASSLALGGSSYEQYF	TGTGCCAGCAGTTTAGCGCTGGGGGGGAGCTCCTACGAGCAGTACTTC
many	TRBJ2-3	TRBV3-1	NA	CASSQDRGGTDTQYF	TGTGCCAGCAGCCAAGATCGAGGTGGCACAGATACGCAGTATTTT
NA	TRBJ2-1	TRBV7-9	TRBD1	CASSLAGRGSYNEQFF	TGTGCCAGCAGCTTAGCGGGCAGGGGGTCCTACAATGAGCAGTTCTTC
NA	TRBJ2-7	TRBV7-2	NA	CASSWDTTTYSYEQYF	TGTGCCAGCAGCTGGGATACGACCACCTACTCCTACGAGCAGTACTTC
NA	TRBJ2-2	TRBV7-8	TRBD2	CASRPGGFTGELFF	TGTGCCAGCAGGCCGGGGGGGTTCACCGGGGAGCTGTTTTTT
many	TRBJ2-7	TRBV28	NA	CASTSLSDEQYF	TGTGCCAGCACCTCTTTATCCGACGAGCAGTACTTC
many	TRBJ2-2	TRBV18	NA	CASSVVEAGELFF	TGTGCCAGCTCCGTCGTAGAGGCCGGGGAGCTGTTTTTT
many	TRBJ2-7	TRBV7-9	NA	CASRHPTKGNEQYF	TGTGCCAGCAGACACCCTACTAAGGGAAACGAGCAGTACTTC
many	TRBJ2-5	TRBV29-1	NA	CSVEDLEGGMETQYF	TGCAGCGTTGAAGATCTTGAGGGGGGGATGGAGACCCAGTACTTC
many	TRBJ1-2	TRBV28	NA	CASRRGGDGFYGYTF	TGTGCCAGCAGAAGGGGGGGCGACGGGTTCTATGGCTACACCTTC
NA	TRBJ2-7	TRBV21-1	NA	CASPLPAGGPLEYEQYF	TGTGCCAGCCCCCTACCAGCGGGGGGTCCTTTGGAGTACGAGCAGTACTTC
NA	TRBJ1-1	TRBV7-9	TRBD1	CASSRPQVGQGARNTEAFF	TGTGCCAGCAGCCGACCCCAGGTCGGACAGGGGGCTCGGAACACTGAAGCTTTCTTT